What follows are 23 T cell receptor beta chains derived from one specimen sequenced in a study of OX40 agonist ivuxolimab in advanced cancers. Libraries were prepared by immunoSEQ multiplex PCR; TCRdb keeps only in-frame clonotypes and omits some of them. The data hold 90,000 to 150,000 clones, with 75% to 90% observed a single time. Sequencing was performed on CD4+ or CD8+ T cells sorted from blood, taken in a trial of the OX40 agonist ivuxolimab. These receptors were obtained from an adult with an advanced solid tumor such as melanoma, head and neck, liver or kidney cancer.

The chain uses TRBV7-2 and TRBJ1-1; D gene unclear. Trimming pared 1 base from V and 0 bases from J, leaving 12 bases between. CDR1 is SGHTA and CDR2 is FQGNSA in the germline V gene. The CDR3 runs 16 residues. The CDR3 protein is CASSLGWVTMNTEAFF. The CDR3 nucleotides read TGTGCCAGCAGCTTAGGGTGGGTTACTATGAACACTGAAGCTTTCTTT.

J is TRBJ2-3 and V is TRBV29-1, with D perhaps given as TRBD1 or TRBD2 (5 bases each). This CDR3 contains 12 residues. V lost 3 bases and J 4 bases, leaving 8 bases between the germline ends. Per germline, CDR1 SQVTM and CDR2 ANQGSEA. The CDR3 is CSVDMGADTQYF. In nucleotides, the CDR3 is TGCAGCGTTGACATGGGGGCAGATACGCAGTATTTT.

Here the CDR3 reads CASRPSTSDYGYTF. CDR3 bases: TGTGCCAGCAGACCGAGCACCAGTGACTATGGCTACACCTTC. This chain uses TRBV6-1 with TRBJ1-2; D is unclear. Trimming pared 6 bases from V and 3 bases from J, leaving 14 bases between. The germline CDR1 and CDR2 sequences are MNHNS and SASEGT. The CDR3 is 14 residues long.

V gene TRBV28 combines with J gene TRBJ2-5; D gene uncertain. Trimming removed 1 base from V and 6 bases from J, with 9 bases in between. The CDR3 consists of 13 residues. Germline values: CDR1 MDHEN, CDR2 SYDVKM. CDR3 coding DNA: TGTGCCAGCAGTTTATTGGCCATACAGACCCAGTACTTC. Residues: CASSLLAIQTQYF.

The chain employs TRBV7-2 and TRBJ1-1, with a possible D match to TRBD1 (6 bases). Deletions cut 6 bases from V and 1 base from J, with 12 bases between. The CDR3 contains 14 residues. Germline lookup yields CDR1 SGHTA and CDR2 FQGNSA. The chain's CDR3 is CASRSGGPNTEAFF. In DNA form, the CDR3 reads TGTGCCAGCAGATCGGGGGGGCCGAACACTGAAGCTTTCTTT.

The genes are TRBV7-2 and TRBJ2-5, with a possible D match to TRBD2 (5 bases). V shed 4 bases and J shed 9 bases, with 15 bases lying between them. The germline CDR1 and CDR2 sequences are SGHTA and FQGNSA. CDR3 length: 13 amino acids. The CDR3 protein is CASSSTGVNPQYF. The CDR3 coding sequence is TGTGCCAGCAGCTCGACCGGGGTCAATCCCCAGTACTTC.

CDR3 sequence: CASSPSPPYGYTF. The CDR3 DNA is TGTGCCAGCAGTCCCAGTCCCCCCTATGGCTACACCTTC. The rearrangement joins TRBV27 to TRBJ1-2, with D hard to call. Deletions cut 5 bases from V and 4 bases from J, with 11 bases between. Germline CDR1 reads MNHEY; CDR2 reads SMNVEV (reference sequence). This CDR3 has 13 amino acids.

The chain links TRBV11-2 to TRBJ2-2, with a tentative D call TRBD2 (6 bases). Looked up from germline, CDR1 is SGHAT and CDR2 is FQNNGV. Deletions cut 1 base from V and 5 bases from J, with 11 bases between. CDR3 length: 15 amino acids. The CDR3 DNA reads as TGTGCCAGCAGCTTAGGAGTCGGGGGTACCGGGGAGCTGTTTTTT. As protein: CASSLGVGGTGELFF.

The V call is TRBV7-2, the J call TRBJ2-4; TRBD1 aligns across 9 bases. This CDR3 is built from 14 residues. The germline CDR1 and CDR2 sequences are SGHTA and FQGNSA. The trim removed 7 bases at V and 11 bases at J, leaving 12 bases unmatched. The CDR3 DNA reads TGTGCCAGCACCCAGAGTCGGGACAGGGCCGTTCAGTACTTC. Its translation is CASTQSRDRAVQYF.

The V call is TRBV14, the J call TRBJ2-2, with 7 bases identical to TRBD2. The V and J ends lost 4 bases and 6 bases, in that order; junction bases with no gene match: 5. CDR3 length: 14 amino acids. Germline-derived CDR1 and CDR2 are SGHDN and FVKESK. The CDR3 sequence is CASSRLAGAGELFF. The CDR3 bases are TGTGCCAGCAGCCGACTAGCTGGGGCCGGGGAGCTGTTTTTT.

The chain carries TRBV28 and TRBJ1-1; possibly TRBD1 for D (5 bases). Germline CDR1 is MDHEN and CDR2 is SYDVKM. The CDR3 extends over 15 amino acids. Trimming left V 6 bases short and J 0 bases short, with 14 bases between. The CDR3 sequence is CASRMQGGMNTEAFF. DNA for the CDR3: TGTGCCAGCAGAATGCAGGGCGGGATGAACACTGAAGCTTTCTTT.

The chain couples TRBV5-4 to TRBJ1-2, with 7 bases identical to TRBD1. The CDR3 has 14 residues. The ends lost 7 bases at V and 6 bases at J; junction bases unmatched: 12. Per the germline V gene, CDR1 is SGHNT and CDR2 is YYREEE (reference sequence). CDR3 DNA sequence: TGTGCCAGCGGGGACAGTTCTAATCTAAATGGCTACACCTTC. Its translation is CASGDSSNLNGYTF.

This chain joins TRBV5-1 and TRBJ1-6; TRBD1 aligns across 9 bases. Germline CDR1 and CDR2: SGHRS and YFSETQ. Trimming removed 4 bases from V and 6 bases from J; junction bases left unmatched: 5. The CDR3 covers 15 residues. CDR3 in amino acids: CASSTGGPSNSPLHF. For the CDR3, the DNA is TGCGCCAGCAGCACAGGGGGCCCATCTAATTCACCCCTCCACTTT.

This chain connects TRBV30 to TRBJ2-3; possibly TRBD1 or TRBD2 for D (6 bases each). Trimming removed 2 bases at V and 5 bases at J, with 17 bases between. In germline, CDR1 is GTSNPN, CDR2 SVGIG (reference sequence). This CDR3 has 15 residues. This CDR3 is CAWSRGGPRKDTQYF. CDR3 nucleotides: TGTGCCTGGAGTAGAGGGGGGCCGAGGAAAGATACGCAGTATTTT. The full variable domain, in which reference TRBV30 and TRBJ2-3 provide the parts outside the CDR3, is SQTIHQWPATLVQPVGSPLSLECTVEGTSNPNLYWYRQAAGRGLQLLFYSVGIGQISSEVPQNLSASRPQDRQFILSSKKLLLSDSGFYLCAWSRGGPRKDTQYFGPGTRLTVL.

The chain has TRBV13 and TRBJ1-1; no reliable D call. The CDR3 length is 15 residues. Germline lookup yields CDR1 PRHDT and CDR2 FYEKMQ (reference sequence). Trimming took 2 bases from V and 2 from J, leaving 12 bases between them. The CDR3 DNA follows: TGTGCCAGCAGCTTAAAACTCCCCCCCAACACTGAAGCTTTCTTT. This codes for CASSLKLPPNTEAFF.

V and J are TRBV6-5 and TRBJ1-4; unclear D gene. CDR3 length equals 13 residues. Germline V lookup: CDR1 MNHEY, CDR2 SVGAGI. V lost 2 bases and J 8 bases, leaving 9 bases between the germline ends. The CDR3 loop is CASSYSRREKLFF. The DNA of the CDR3 is TGTGCCAGCAGTTACAGCAGACGCGAAAAACTGTTTTTT.

The gene calls are TRBV7-2 and TRBJ2-5; D may be TRBD1 or TRBD2 (5 bases each). The V gene lost 7 bases and the J gene lost 9 bases, with 18 bases spanning the gap. Germline CDR1 SGHTA, CDR2 FQGNSA. CDR3 size: 13 residues. CDR3 DNA: TGTGCCAGCAATTCAGGGACGATCGGGGCCCAGTACTTC. This codes for CASNSGTIGAQYF.

This chain connects TRBV13 to TRBJ1-5, with 8 bases identical to TRBD1. From germline, CDR1 is PRHDT and CDR2 FYEKMQ (reference sequence). The CDR3 consists of 17 residues. Trimming at V came to 0 bases and at J to 3 bases, leaving 7 bases not matched to a gene. CDR3 nucleotides: TGTGCCAGCAGCTTAGGTTTCCCGCAGGGGGCCAATCAGCCCCAGCATTTT. Translation gives CASSLGFPQGANQPQHF.

This chain joins TRBV5-4 and TRBJ1-6; D unclear. The ends were cut back, 4 bases at V and 7 bases at J, with 21 bases in the middle. Germline lookup yields CDR1 SGHNT and CDR2 YYREEE (reference sequence). CDR3 length equals 17 residues. CDR3 DNA sequence: TGTGCCAGCAGCGTGAACCGGGGAGCCTTATACAATTCACCCCTCCACTTT. Translated, it gives CASSVNRGALYNSPLHF.

This clone was seen a single time. The V gene is TRBV27, the J gene TRBJ2-1; TRBD2 aligns across 10 bases. The germline V gene has CDR1 MNHEY and CDR2 SMNVEV (reference sequence). V shed 7 bases and J 3 bases; nucleotides not matched to a gene: 3. The CDR3 covers 14 residues. CDR3 DNA: TGTGCCAGCACTGGACTAGCGGACTACAATGAGCAGTTCTTC. Translating gives CASTGLADYNEQFF.

This chain connects TRBV19 to TRBJ1-1, with D perhaps matching TRBD1 (6 bases). CDR3 size: 10 residues. Trimming removed 9 bases from V and 8 bases from J, with 10 bases in between. Germline V gives CDR1 LNHDA, CDR2 SQIVND (reference sequence). For the CDR3, the DNA is TGTGCCAGCCAAGACAGGGAAGCTTTCTTT. This translates into CASQDREAFF.

This clone was observed once. This rearrangement joins TRBV27 to TRBJ2-3, with a weak D call TRBD2 (6 bases). The CDR3 sequence is 14 residues long. The germline V gene encodes CDR1 MNHEY and CDR2 SMNVEV (reference sequence). Trimming stripped 5 bases from V and 2 bases from J, with 11 bases between. This chain's CDR3 is CASSNKRVTDTQYF. The CDR3 DNA follows: TGTGCCAGCAGTAATAAGCGGGTCACAGATACGCAGTATTTT.

The gene calls are TRBV7-2 and TRBJ2-7; no reliable D call. CDR1 SGHTA and CDR2 FQGNSA come from the germline V gene. This CDR3 is built from 11 residues. Trimming took off 6 bases at V and 2 bases at J, with 5 bases between the two ends. In DNA form, the CDR3 reads TGTGCCAGCAGTTATACCTACGAGCAGTACTTC. Protein: CASSYTYEQYF.